This T cell receptor beta chain was captured by sequencing in a study of T cells after yellow fever vaccination. Findings of the study overall: Abundant clonotypes (contaminants from the bulk population) could be present in FACS-sorted repertoires.

Using its own MiXCR run on the 5' RACE reads, TCRdb lists one record per CDR3 protein. This sample has some 350,000 distinct CDR3 sequences, with 3% to 4.5% found just once. This clonotype was recorded a few times. Its cognate antigen is unknown. CDR1 SGHNT and CDR2 YYREEE come from the germline V gene (reference sequence). Trimming left V 1 base short and J 7 bases short, with 12 bases between. The CDR3 runs to 13 residues. The origin of this receptor is a man aged 18 to 30 who received the YFV17D yellow fever vaccine. The chain couples TRBV5-4 to TRBJ2-7; no firm D call. Material: PBMCs, obtained 5 days after the yellow fever booster vaccination. The CDR3 DNA follows: TGTGCCAGCAGCTTGACGTTTCTGGGGGAGCAGTACTTC. Its translation is CASSLTFLGEQYF.